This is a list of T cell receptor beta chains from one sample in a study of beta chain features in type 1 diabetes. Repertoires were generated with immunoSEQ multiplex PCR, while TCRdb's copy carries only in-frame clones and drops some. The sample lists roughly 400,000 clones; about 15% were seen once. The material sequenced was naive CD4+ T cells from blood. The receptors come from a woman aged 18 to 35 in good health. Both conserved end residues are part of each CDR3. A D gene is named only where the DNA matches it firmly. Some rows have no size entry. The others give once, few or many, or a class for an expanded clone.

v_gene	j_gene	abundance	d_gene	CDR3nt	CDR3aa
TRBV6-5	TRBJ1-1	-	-	TGTGCCAGCAGCAGAACAGGGAACACTGAAGCTTTCTTT	CASSRTGNTEAFF
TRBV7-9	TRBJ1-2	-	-	TGTGCCAGCAGCTTAGACGGCTATGGCTACACCTTC	CASSLDGYGYTF
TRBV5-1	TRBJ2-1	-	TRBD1	TGCGCCAGCAGCTCCGGACAGGGGGTGAACAATGAGCAGTTCTTC	CASSSGQGVNNEQFF
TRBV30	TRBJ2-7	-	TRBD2	TGTGCCTGGAGTGTAGCGGGAGGCCCCGAGTCGGAGTACTTC	CAWSVAGGPESEYF
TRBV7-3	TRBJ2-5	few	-	TGTGCCAGCAGCGCGTACCAAGAGACCCAGTACTTC	CASSAYQETQYF
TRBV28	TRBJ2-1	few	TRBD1	TGTGCCAGCAGGTTGACAGGGAATGAGCAGTTCTTC	CASRLTGNEQFF
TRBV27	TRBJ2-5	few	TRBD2	TGTGCCAGCAGTCCCAAACGATTAGCGGGAAGAGAGACCCAGTACTTC	CASSPKRLAGRETQYF
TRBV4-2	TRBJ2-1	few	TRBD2	TGTGCCAGCAGCCAAGGGGAGGTTAAGGGACTAGCGGGATTCTACAATGAGCAGTTCTTC	CASSQGEVKGLAGFYNEQFF
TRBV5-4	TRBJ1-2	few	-	TGTGCCAGCAGCAACAGGAATTTCTTGTATGGCTACACCTTC	CASSNRNFLYGYTF
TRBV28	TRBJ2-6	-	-	TGTGCCAGCGTATCTGGGGCCAACGTCCTGACTTTC	CASVSGANVLTF
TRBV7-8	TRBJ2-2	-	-	TGTGCCAGCAGCTTCAGGGAAGTCGGCGGGGAGCTGTTTTTT	CASSFREVGGELFF
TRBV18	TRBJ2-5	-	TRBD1	TGTGCCAGCTCACCACTCGACAGGGGAGAGACCCAGTACTTC	CASSPLDRGETQYF
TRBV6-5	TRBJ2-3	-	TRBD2	TGTGCCAGCAGTTCCCCGACTAGCGGAACAGATACGCAGTATTTT	CASSSPTSGTDTQYF
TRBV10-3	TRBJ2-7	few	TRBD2	TGTGCCATCCGATTGAGCCAAGGAGGACTAGGGGACTACGAGCAGTACTTC	CAIRLSQGGLGDYEQYF
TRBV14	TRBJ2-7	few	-	TGTGCCAGCAGCCAAGATCGTAGGGGCGATTCCTACGAGCAGTACTTC	CASSQDRRGDSYEQYF
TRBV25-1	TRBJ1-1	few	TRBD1	TGTGCCAGCAGGGAGACCGGGACAGGGGTGGTGAACACTGAAGCTTTCTTT	CASRETGTGVVNTEAFF
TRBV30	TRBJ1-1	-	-	TGTGCCTGGAGTCCTCCCCGGCAGGCCAGCCGGGCTTTCTTT	CAWSPPRQASRAFF
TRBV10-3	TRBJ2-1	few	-	TGTGCCATCAGGGACAACGGCCGGGATGAGCAGTTCTTC	CAIRDNGRDEQFF
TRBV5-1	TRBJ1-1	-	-	TGCGCCAGCAGCTTGATTCCTACCCCAACTGAAGCTTTCTTT	CASSLIPTPTEAFF
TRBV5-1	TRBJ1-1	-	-	TGCGCCAGCAGCTTGGGCAGGGACACTGAAGCTTTCTTT	CASSLGRDTEAFF
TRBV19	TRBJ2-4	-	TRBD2	TGTGCCAGTAGTATCGCTCCTCGGACTAGCGGTTTACTAGCCAAAAACATTCAGTACTTC	CASSIAPRTSGLLAKNIQYF
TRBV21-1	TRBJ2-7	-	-	TGTGCCAGCAGCAAACGCAAAAGGCTTACGCGGGAGGCGCGCTACGAGCAGTACTTC	CASSKRKRLTREARYEQYF
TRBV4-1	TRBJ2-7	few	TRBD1	TGCGCCAGCAGCCAAGGACAGGGCGACTCCTACGAGCAGTACTTC	CASSQGQGDSYEQYF
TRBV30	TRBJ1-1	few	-	TGTGCCTGGAGTGACGGGGACACTGAAGCTTTCTTT	CAWSDGDTEAFF
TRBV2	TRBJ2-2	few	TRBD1	TGTGCCAGCAGTGGACAGGGGGTCCCGGGGGAGCTGTTTTTT	CASSGQGVPGELFF
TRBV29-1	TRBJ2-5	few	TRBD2	TGCAGCGTGACGGCCCTGGGGGGGGAGACCCAGTACTTC	CSVTALGGETQYF
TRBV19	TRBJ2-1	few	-	TGTGCCAGTAGTATAGGAGGGAATAATGAGCAGTTCTTC	CASSIGGNNEQFF
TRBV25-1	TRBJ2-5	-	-	TGTGCCAGCAGTGGGAGACTACCGAAAGAGACCCAGTACTTC	CASSGRLPKETQYF
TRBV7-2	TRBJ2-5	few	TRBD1	TGTGCCAGCAGCCGATCGGGACAGGGGGAGACCCAGTACTTC	CASSRSGQGETQYF
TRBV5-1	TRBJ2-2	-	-	TGCGCCAGCAGCCGGACTCAACGGAACACCGGGGAGCTGTTTTTT	CASSRTQRNTGELFF
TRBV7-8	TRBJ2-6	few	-	TGTGCCAGCAGCTTAGCGCAGTGGAAGGGGGCTGGGGCCAACGTCCTGACTTTC	CASSLAQWKGAGANVLTF
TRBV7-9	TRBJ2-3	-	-	TGTGCCAGCAGCTTAGCCCAGGTGACCGATACGCAGTATTTT	CASSLAQVTDTQYF
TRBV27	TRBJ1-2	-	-	TGTGCCAGCAGTTTTCGGGCGGCCCGGGGTGGCTACACCTTC	CASSFRAARGGYTF
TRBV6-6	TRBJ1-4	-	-	TGTGCCAGCAGTCCGACGGAGAATGAAAAACTGTTTTTT	CASSPTENEKLFF
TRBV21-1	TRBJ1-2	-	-	TGTGCCAGCATCACTTCAGGGGGCCTTGGCTACACCTTC	CASITSGGLGYTF
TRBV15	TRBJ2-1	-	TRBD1	TGTGCCACCAGCAGAATAGGGACAGGGGGCCGTAATGAGCAGTTCTTC	CATSRIGTGGRNEQFF
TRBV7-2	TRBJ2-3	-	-	TGTGCCAGCAGAATTTCGGGACTCTTGCGGGATACGCAGTATTTT	CASRISGLLRDTQYF
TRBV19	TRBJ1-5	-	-	TGTGCCAGTAGTACTACAGGGATCAATCAGCCCCAGCATTTT	CASSTTGINQPQHF
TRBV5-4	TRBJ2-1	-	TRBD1	TGTGCCAGCAGCTTACAGGGGGATCACAATGAGCAGTTCTTC	CASSLQGDHNEQFF
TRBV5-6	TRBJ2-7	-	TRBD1	TGTGCCAGCAGCCCCCTCAGACAGGGGGAATCCTACGAGCAGTACTTC	CASSPLRQGESYEQYF
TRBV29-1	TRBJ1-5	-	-	TGCAGCGTTGAAGAAAGGGGGAATCAGCCCCAGCATTTT	CSVEERGNQPQHF
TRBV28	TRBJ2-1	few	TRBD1	TGTGCCAGCAGTTGGGGACAGTTCTACAATGAGCAGTTCTTC	CASSWGQFYNEQFF
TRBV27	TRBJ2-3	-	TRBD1	TGTGCCAGCAGTAACCGGGACAGGGGAACAGATACGCAGTATTTT	CASSNRDRGTDTQYF
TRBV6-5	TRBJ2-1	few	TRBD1	TGTGCCAGCAGTTCCGACAGGGGGTCCTACAATGAGCAGTTCTTC	CASSSDRGSYNEQFF
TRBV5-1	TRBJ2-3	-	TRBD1	TGCGCCAGCAGCGTCAAGACAGGGGCGGTAGATACGCAGTATTTT	CASSVKTGAVDTQYF
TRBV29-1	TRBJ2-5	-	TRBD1	TGCAGCGTTGAAGATCTTCCCGAGGACAGGGGGCGCGGAGAGACCCAGTACTTC	CSVEDLPEDRGRGETQYF
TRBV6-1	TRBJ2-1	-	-	TGTGCCAGCAGCCCGGTACGGGACAATGAGCAGTTCTTC	CASSPVRDNEQFF
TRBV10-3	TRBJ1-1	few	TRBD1	TGTGCCATTACAGGGGGCACTGAAGCTTTCTTT	CAITGGTEAFF
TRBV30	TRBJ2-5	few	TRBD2	TGTGCCTGGAGTCCCGGACTAGCGGGGATCCAAGAGACCCAGTACTTC	CAWSPGLAGIQETQYF
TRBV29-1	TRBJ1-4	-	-	TGCAGCGGATCCACTTCGAGGACTCGGGAAAAACTGTTTTTT	CSGSTSRTREKLFF